Sequencing of this T cell receptor (beta chain) was carried out in a study of T cells after yellow fever vaccination. Study-level points and caveats: Though weaker, the secondary response peaked faster, on day 5 versus 15. Overlap between CD4 and CD8 compartments was detected for a small share of clonotypes. The booster saw the reappearance of most primary-vaccination clones (approximately 96% CD4, almost 90% CD8).

The germline gives CDR1 MDHEN, CDR2 SYDVKM. CDR3 length equals 12 residues. V gave up 6 bases and J gave up 0 bases, with 4 bases separating them. Comment on this clonotype: Its antigen remains unknown.

UMIs and a universal primer site were added when TCR cDNA was made by 5'RACE template switching. TCRdb called the 5' RACE reads again in MiXCR, with one record for every CDR3 protein. The sample yields some 600,000 distinct CDR3 sequences, approximately 13% seen once. This clonotype was sampled from a man aged 30 to 39 who received the YFV17D yellow fever vaccine. The sample here was PBMCs, taken on the day of the yellow fever booster vaccination. This sequence joins TRBV28 and TRBJ2-3; D is ambiguous. CDR3 in amino acids: CASRVSTDTQYF. The DNA for the CDR3 is TGTGCCAGCAGGGTTAGCACAGATACGCAGTATTTT.